This T cell receptor beta chain was sequenced during a study of shared clonotypes between healthy human individuals (TCRdb year 2020). In the study overall: A couple of women and a few men aged 18 to 49 years were included in the cohort. To estimate repertoire size and how much clonotypes are shared between individuals, the study performed deep sequencing of blood TCR repertoires from about 5 healthy adults. Libraries were prepared and TCR repertoires were sequenced by different laboratories using diverse techniques, in order to increase sequencing depth and limit assay-specific biases. Per donor, three plates each were used for CD4 naive and CD4 memory, two for CD8 naive, and one for CD8 memory. Each donor's leukapheresis produced roughly between about 0.9 and 9.5 billion PBMCs.

This clone was seen just once. No antigen is known for it. The sample holds no much larger clone one base away, and base qualities are not on file. Study-level results and caveats: Pairwise subsampling led to the expectation that sequencing depth would affect the degree of clonotype sharing among donors. Naive subsets generally had larger estimated clonotype richness than memory subsets. Rarefaction of sorted-subset datasets indicated incomplete sequencing despite the large sequencing depth. Higher generation probabilities were observed for clonotypes shared by all four sorted-subset donors than for non-shared clonotypes. Only blood was sampled, and tissue TCR repertoires likely differ from those in blood. Because the study included a small number of donors, the genetic and exposure-history diversity represented was limited. Sharing across a few donors was observed for about 5% of naive CD4, under 4% of naive CD8, roughly 2.3% of memory CD4, and roughly 0.4% of memory CD8 clonotypes.

Using the deep immunoSEQ assay, TCR CDR3 regions were amplified from genomic DNA by multiplex PCR. For each cell subset, the extracted genomic DNA was distributed evenly across all wells of several immunoSEQ 96-well plates, and each plate served as one replicate. Each replicate PCR for sorted subsets received 200 ng genomic DNA, equal to tens of thousands of T cell genomes. The purified libraries were quantified using a Qubit 3.0 fluorometer, sized with a Bioanalyzer 2100, and then quantified again using the KAPA Library Quantification kit. Every immunoSEQ 96-well plate was sequenced on a separate single-read 150-cycle Illumina NextSeq 550 flow cell. Per the source publication's procedure: Because the immunoSEQ output included only junctional sequences and no quality scores, the filtering could not be the same as the filtering used for full-length reads. Sequences were annotated with PyIR, a Python wrapper for IgBLAST v1.9, and V/J genes and CDR3 were assigned using IMGT germline references. Reads with weak V/J assignments (E-value above 1e-6), missing CDR3, stop codons, out-of-frame junctions, or ambiguous translated residues were removed. V3J clonotypes were defined as sequences sharing an identical inferred V gene, J gene, and CDR3 amino acid sequence. Percentage overlap between repertoires was computed as shared unique clonotypes divided by the size of the smaller repertoire. Richness of each repertoire was evaluated using RTK rarefaction, the Chao1 estimator, and Recon v2.1 estimates of unobserved clonotypes. Generation probabilities for all TCRbeta clonotypes obtained by the gDNA method from a handful of donors were computed using OLGA. TCRdb obtained this table from immuneACCESS and retained in-frame rearrangements with V and J assigned. These tables miss some clones; where compared with another copy, unresolved V genes account for less than half of the shortfall, and the remainder is unexplained. V and J calls and clone size are copied from that table; D and trimming were computed from the DNA. The sample profile shows about 1.1 million clones; 77% of them were found once. The biggest ten clones account for roughly 0.82% of the sample.

Donors were healthy HIV-negative adults with no recently reported acute infections or vaccinations. Every donor was a Caucasian adult living in Nashville, Tennessee, USA. Magnetic negative selection was used to enrich CD4+ T cells, after which naive cells were positively selected on CD45RA and the negative fraction became the memory subset. Blood was collected by leukapheresis, and PBMCs were isolated by Ficoll-Histopaque density gradient centrifugation and then cryopreserved in liquid nitrogen vapor phase. Analytical flow cytometry was used to check the purity and quantity of every magnetically sorted T cell population. Each sorted fraction had its genomic DNA isolated and then quantified by UV absorbance on a Nanodrop 2000c. This sequence was found in a man aged 18-30 years in good health. Some clones in this sample may be carry-over from other donors' samples. The sample was memory CD4+ T cells from PBMCs. What this sample's cell subset or site label stands for: CD45RA-negative fraction.

The DNA is as follows: TGTGCCAGCAGTTATACAGGGCTTGGCTACACCTTC. It is translated as CASSYTGLGYTF. The sequence is built from TRBV28 and TRBJ1-2; the D gene is perhaps TRBD1, on 6 matching bases. The V and J ends are trimmed by 4 bases and 7 bases, leaving 10 bases between them. CDR1 and CDR2 are read off the germline V gene as MDHEN and SYDVKM. The CDR3 numbers 12 residues from cysteine through phenylalanine. The DNA shown is the 36-base CDR3, in frame from base 1.